This is a list of T cell receptor beta chains from one sample in a study of blood T cell repertoires in COVID-19. The method was immunoSEQ multiplex PCR; TCRdb's version includes in-frame clones alone and lacks a portion of them. There are about 370,000 clones in the sample; more than 80% occur only once, and around 1% lies in the top ten. The sample was PBMCs or T cells enriched from blood (not recorded which). The source of these receptors is a man aged 18 to 35 who had recovered from COVID-19. The CDR3 runs from the conserved cysteine through the conserved F or W. D genes are given only for firm matches. Size is stated for part of the rows, as once, few or many counts, or as a class when the clone is expanded.

D	V	J	size	CDR3	DNA
.	TRBV6-5	TRBJ1-1	.	CASSYWGQEAFF	TGTGCCAGCAGTTACTGGGGCCAGGAAGCTTTCTTT
.	TRBV6-5	TRBJ2-3	.	CASSYAGNTDTQYF	TGTGCCAGCAGTTACGCGGGGAACACAGATACGCAGTATTTT
TRBD2	TRBV7-3	TRBJ2-3	.	CASSNGLVTDTQYF	TGTGCCAGCAGCAATGGACTAGTCACAGATACGCAGTATTTT
.	TRBV19	TRBJ1-5	few	CASSIMGGTNQPQHF	TGTGCCAGTAGTATAATGGGGGGGACTAATCAGCCCCAGCATTTT
.	TRBV9	TRBJ2-1	.	CASSVAEGTYNEQFF	TGTGCCAGCAGCGTTGCGGAGGGGACCTACAATGAGCAGTTCTTC
TRBD1	TRBV9	TRBJ2-1	.	CASSGGQGAHNEQFF	TGTGCCAGCAGCGGAGGACAGGGGGCCCACAATGAGCAGTTCTTC
TRBD1	TRBV2	TRBJ2-7	.	CASSVRTGVYEQYF	TGTGCCAGCAGTGTGCGGACAGGGGTCTACGAGCAGTACTTC
TRBD2	TRBV27	TRBJ2-3	.	CASSLLAGGTDTQYF	TGTGCCAGCAGTTTACTAGCGGGGGGCACAGATACGCAGTATTTT
.	TRBV5-1	TRBJ2-7	.	CASSLGMDSYEQYF	TGCGCCAGCAGCTTGGGTATGGACAGCTACGAGCAGTACTTC
.	TRBV5-5	TRBJ1-4	.	CASSFNTGSRGEKLFF	TGTGCCAGCAGCTTCAACACAGGGTCGAGAGGTGAAAAACTGTTTTTT
TRBD1	TRBV28	TRBJ1-6	.	CASSLRDRVSPLHF	TGTGCCAGCAGTCTCCGGGACAGGGTTTCACCCCTCCACTTT
.	TRBV2	TRBJ2-3	.	CASSDRDTDTQYF	TGTGCCAGCAGTGACAGGGATACAGATACGCAGTATTTT
.	TRBV28	TRBJ1-1	.	CACAQGEAFF	TGTGCCTGCGCCCAGGGTGAAGCTTTCTTT
.	TRBV2	TRBJ2-7	.	CASSELGVPRGPSYEQYF	TGTGCCAGCAGTGAACTTGGGGTTCCCAGGGGTCCTTCCTACGAGCAGTACTTC